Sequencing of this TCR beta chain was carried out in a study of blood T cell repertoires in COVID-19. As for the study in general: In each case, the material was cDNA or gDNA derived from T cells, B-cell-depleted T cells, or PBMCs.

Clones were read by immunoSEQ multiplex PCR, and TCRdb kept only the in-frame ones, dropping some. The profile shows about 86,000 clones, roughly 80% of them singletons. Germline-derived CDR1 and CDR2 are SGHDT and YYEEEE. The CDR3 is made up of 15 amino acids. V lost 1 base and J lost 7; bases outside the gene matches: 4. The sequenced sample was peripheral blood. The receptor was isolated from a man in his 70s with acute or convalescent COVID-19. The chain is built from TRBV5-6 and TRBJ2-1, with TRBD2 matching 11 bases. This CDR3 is CASSLSSGGMNEQFF. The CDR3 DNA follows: TGTGCCAGCAGCTTGTCTAGCGGGGGGATGAATGAGCAGTTCTTC.